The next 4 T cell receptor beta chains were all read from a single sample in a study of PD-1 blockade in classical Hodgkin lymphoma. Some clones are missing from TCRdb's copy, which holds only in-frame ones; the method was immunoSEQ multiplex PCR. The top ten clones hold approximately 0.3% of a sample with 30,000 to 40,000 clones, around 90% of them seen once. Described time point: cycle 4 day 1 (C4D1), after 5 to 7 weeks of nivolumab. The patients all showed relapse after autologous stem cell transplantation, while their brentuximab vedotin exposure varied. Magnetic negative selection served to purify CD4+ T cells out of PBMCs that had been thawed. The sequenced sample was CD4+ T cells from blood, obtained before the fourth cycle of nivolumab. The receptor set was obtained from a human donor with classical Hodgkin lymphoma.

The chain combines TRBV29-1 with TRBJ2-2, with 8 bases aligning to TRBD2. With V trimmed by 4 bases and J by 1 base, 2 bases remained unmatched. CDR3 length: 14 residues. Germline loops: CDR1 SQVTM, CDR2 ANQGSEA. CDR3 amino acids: CSVVTSGNTGELFF. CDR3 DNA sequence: TGCAGCGTTGTCACTAGCGGGAACACCGGGGAGCTGTTTTTT.

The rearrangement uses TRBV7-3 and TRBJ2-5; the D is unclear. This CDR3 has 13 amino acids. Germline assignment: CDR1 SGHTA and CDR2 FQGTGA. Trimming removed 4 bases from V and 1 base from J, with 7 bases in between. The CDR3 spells CASSSDFQETQYF. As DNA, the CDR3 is TGTGCCAGCAGCTCCGATTTCCAAGAGACCCAGTACTTC.

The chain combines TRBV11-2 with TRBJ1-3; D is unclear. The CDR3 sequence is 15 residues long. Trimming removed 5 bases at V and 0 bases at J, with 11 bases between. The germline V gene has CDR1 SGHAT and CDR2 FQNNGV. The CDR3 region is CASSLGLSSGNTIYF. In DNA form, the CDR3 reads TGTGCCAGCAGCCTAGGCCTCTCCTCTGGAAACACCATATATTTT.

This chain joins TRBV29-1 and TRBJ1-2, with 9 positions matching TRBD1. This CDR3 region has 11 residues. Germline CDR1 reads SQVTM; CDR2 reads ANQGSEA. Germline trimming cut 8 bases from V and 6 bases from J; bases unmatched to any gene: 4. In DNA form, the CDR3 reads TGCAGCACAGGACAGGGGCATGGCTACACCTTC. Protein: CSTGQGHGYTF.